The 12 T cell receptor beta chains below were found in one sample sequenced in a study of blood T cell repertoires in COVID-19. Profiling relied on immunoSEQ multiplex PCR, and the TCRdb table lists in-frame clones only, not all of them. Of roughly 260,000 clones listed, about 90% are singletons. Material: peripheral blood. The origin of the receptors is a person in their late teens or twenties with COVID-19, enrolled during active disease.

This clone occurred many times. The rearrangement links TRBV5-8 to TRBJ1-1; D uncertain. The germline V and J ends were trimmed by 4 bases and 5 bases, with 15 bases remaining between them. Germline values: CDR1 SGHTS, CDR2 YDEGEE. The CDR3 spans 14 residues. Here the CDR3 reads CASSKDGGRTEAFF. Written as DNA, the CDR3 is TGTGCCAGCAGCAAAGACGGTGGGAGGACTGAAGCTTTCTTT.

The chain carries TRBV29-1 and TRBJ2-2; TRBD1 matches at 9 bases. The germline V gene encodes CDR1 SQVTM and CDR2 ANQGSEA. CDR3 length equals 12 residues. V gave up 7 bases and J gave up 7 bases; unmatched junction bases: 4. In DNA form, the CDR3 reads TGCAGCGCCGGGACAGGGATCGGGGAGCTGTTTTTT. Translated, it gives CSAGTGIGELFF.

J is TRBJ2-1 and V is TRBV7-9; 10 positions match TRBD2. The V gene's germline CDR1 is SEHNR and CDR2 FQNEAQ (reference sequence). The CDR3 sequence is 18 residues long. The V gene end was trimmed by 4 bases and the J gene end by 6 bases; junction bases not matched to a gene: 15. CDR3 sequence reads: CASSSIAGGMTRGNEQFF. In DNA form, the CDR3 reads TGTGCCAGCAGCTCGATAGCGGGAGGAATGACTAGAGGCAATGAGCAGTTCTTC.

CDR3 in DNA: TGTGCCAGCAGCTTACAGGGACAGGGAAGTTCACCCCTCCACTTT. Its protein is CASSLQGQGSSPLHF. The chain recombines TRBV7-6 with TRBJ1-6; 9 bases agree with TRBD1. Germline V gene lookup returns CDR1 SGHVS and CDR2 FNYEAQ. Germline trimming cut 2 bases from V and 9 bases from J; bases unmatched to any gene: 5. The CDR3 runs 15 residues.

The V gene is TRBV2, the J gene TRBJ1-4; TRBD1 might be the D (6 bases). The CDR3 covers 15 residues. V was cut by 5 bases and J by 3 bases, with 13 bases left in between. Germline V lookup: CDR1 SNHLY, CDR2 FYNNEI. CDR3 in amino acids: CASSLQGGANEKLFF. CDR3 bases: TGTGCCAGCAGTCTACAGGGTGGGGCTAATGAAAAACTGTTTTTT.

CDR3 DNA: TGTGCCAGCAGCCCAACGGGACACATCACAGATACGCAGTATTTT. It is translated as CASSPTGHITDTQYF. The chain uses TRBV9 and TRBJ2-3; TRBD1 is a possible D gene (6 bases). CDR1 is SGDLS, CDR2 YYNGEE, per germline. V was clipped by 4 bases and J by 2 bases, with 14 bases between them. The CDR3 is 15 amino acids. Variable domain in full (rest from reference TRBV9 and TRBJ2-3): DSGVTQTPKHLITATGQRVTLRCSPRSGDLSVYWYQQSLDQGLQFLIQYYNGEERAKGNILERFSAQQFPDLHSELNLSSLELGDSALYFCASSPTGHITDTQYFGPGTRLTVL.

The chain has TRBV2 and TRBJ1-6; D might be TRBD1 (6 bases). V lost 0 bases, J lost 5 bases, and 20 bases lay in between. Germline V gene sequence: CDR1 SNHLY, CDR2 FYNNEI. CDR3 length: 19 amino acids. The CDR3, as DNA: TGTGCCAGCAGTGAAGCGCGGACTAGATTTGGACAGAATAATTCACCCCTCCACTTT. Translation: CASSEARTRFGQNNSPLHF.

Of note for this clone: The final CDR3 position lacks the conserved phenylalanine or tryptophan, pointing to a likely read error. It is unclear where the CDR3 begins or ends on the DNA, so no DNA is shown, and the CDR3 is as TCRdb lists it. The chain combines TRBV7-9 with TRBJ2-7; the table gives TRBD2 as D, unverified against the DNA. The CDR3 adds up to 12 amino acids, both ends counted. Germline CDR1 SEHNR, CDR2 FQNEAQ (reference sequence). CDR3 amino acids: CASSPGPGEVRL.

This CDR3 is CASSSGTAEAFF. The CDR3 DNA sequence: TGTGCCAGCAGCTCTGGGACAGCTGAAGCTTTCTTT. V and J are TRBV11-3 and TRBJ1-1; TRBD1 matches 7 bases. Germline values: CDR1 SGHNT, CDR2 YENEEA. The CDR3 sequence is 12 residues long. V dropped 4 bases and J dropped 6; count of bases not matched to a gene: 2. Together with reference TRBV11-3 and TRBJ1-1, the CDR3 gives the full variable domain: EAGVVQSPRYKIIEKKQPVAFWCNPISGHNTLYWYLQNLGQGPELLIRYENEEAVDDSQLPKDRFSAERLKGVDSTLKIQPAELGDSAVYLCASSSGTAEAFFGQGTRLTVV.

The gene calls are TRBV27 and TRBJ1-2, with D perhaps matching TRBD1 (6 bases). Germline V gene lookup returns CDR1 MNHEY and CDR2 SMNVEV (reference sequence). With 6 bases removed from V and 4 bases from J, the gap between germline ends came to 15 bases. CDR3 length: 14 residues. This chain's CDR3 is CASSFSSGAYGYTF. CDR3 DNA sequence: TGTGCCAGCAGCTTCTCCTCAGGGGCCTATGGCTACACCTTC.

The chain couples TRBV4-3 to TRBJ1-3; D unresolved. This CDR3 contains 15 residues. Germline CDR1 is LGHNA and CDR2 is YSLEER. V lost 5 bases, J lost 0 bases, and 11 bases lay in between. The CDR3 DNA is TGCGCCAGCAGCAAGACTGGGAGCTCTGGAAACACCATATATTTT. As protein: CASSKTGSSGNTIYF.

This clone was seen once. V is TRBV11-2 and J is TRBJ1-1, with D possibly matching TRBD1 (6 bases). This CDR3 is built from 13 residues. Trimming stripped 6 bases from V and 4 bases from J, with 12 bases between. CDR1 and CDR2 from the germline V gene are SGHAT and FQNNGV. CDR3 region: CASRAQGFTEAFF. The CDR3 region has the DNA TGTGCCAGCAGAGCGCAGGGGTTCACTGAAGCTTTCTTT.